These 27 T cell receptor beta chains originate from one sample sequenced in a study of blood T cell repertoires in COVID-19. The repertoire was sequenced with immunoSEQ multiplex PCR; TCRdb's copy has only in-frame clones and lacks some. The sample holds approximately 130,000 clones, around 83% seen once. Sequenced input: peripheral blood. Receptor source: a human donor in a cohort sampled during active COVID-19.

This chain links TRBV11-3 with TRBJ1-2; 7 bases match TRBD1. The V gene's germline CDR1 is SGHNT and CDR2 YENEEA. The CDR3 totals 14 residues. Germline trimming cut 0 bases from V and 2 bases from J; bases unmatched to any gene: 0. The chain's CDR3 is CASSLETGNYGYTF. CDR3 in DNA: TGTGCCAGCAGCTTAGAGACAGGGAACTATGGCTACACCTTC. The full variable domain, with the rest looked up from reference TRBV11-3 and TRBJ1-2, is EAGVVQSPRYKIIEKKQPVAFWCNPISGHNTLYWYLQNLGQGPELLIRYENEEAVDDSQLPKDRFSAERLKGVDSTLKIQPAELGDSAVYLCASSLETGNYGYTFGSGTRLTVV.

The J gene is TRBJ1-1, the V gene TRBV30, with D possibly TRBD1 on 5 matching bases. This CDR3 is 14 amino acids long. The V and J ends lost 0 bases and 3 bases respectively, with 11 bases between them. Germline lookup yields CDR1 GTSNPN and CDR2 SVGIG (reference sequence). CDR3 DNA sequence: TGTGCCTGGAGTGTCCTTACAGGCGACACTGAAGCTTTCTTT. Translation: CAWSVLTGDTEAFF.

V is TRBV2 and J is TRBJ1-1; no definite D call. Germline V CDR1 and CDR2: SNHLY, FYNNEI. The V and J ends lost 0 bases and 3 bases respectively, with 5 bases between them. The CDR3 extends over 13 amino acids. CDR3 nucleotides: TGTGCCAGCAGTGAAGCCGTCCACACTGAAGCTTTCTTT. It yields the protein CASSEAVHTEAFF.

This sequence joins TRBV5-8 and TRBJ1-6, with D unclear. Trimming removed 2 bases from V and 1 base from J, with 10 bases in between. From germline, CDR1 is SGHTS and CDR2 YDEGEE. This CDR3 is 16 amino acids long. The CDR3 DNA is TGTGCCAGCAGCTTAAGTCCGGGATCCTATAATTCACCCCTCCACTTT. Translation: CASSLSPGSYNSPLHF.

The chain employs TRBV6-5 and TRBJ2-2; possible D gene TRBD1, 5 bases. Germline V lookup: CDR1 MNHEY, CDR2 SVGAGI. Trimming stripped 11 bases from V and 7 bases from J, with 17 bases between. This CDR3 is 13 amino acids long. CDR3 in amino acids: CASFQGVGGELFF. CDR3 sequence (DNA): TGTGCCTCGTTTCAAGGGGTTGGCGGGGAGCTGTTTTTT.

This chain joins TRBV2 and TRBJ2-5, with 8 bases that match TRBD1. The germline CDR1 and CDR2 sequences are SNHLY and FYNNEI. This CDR3 has 14 residues. Trimming took 6 bases from V and 1 from J; bases not matched to a gene: 4. CDR3: CASSKDRVQETQYF. DNA of the CDR3: TGTGCCAGCAGCAAGGACAGGGTCCAAGAGACCCAGTACTTC.

Concerning this clone: The same CDR3 can be traced to other DNA sequences in this sample. The rearrangement links TRBV7-2 to TRBJ2-3, with 8 positions matching TRBD2. V was clipped by 2 bases and J by 1 base; unmatched bases: 2. The CDR3 runs 15 residues. The germline V gene encodes CDR1 SGHTA and CDR2 FQGNSA. The CDR3 here is CASSLQAGGTDTQYF. CDR3 coding DNA: TGTGCCAGCAGCTTACAAGCGGGGGGCACAGATACGCAGTATTTT.

This chain links TRBV4-3 with TRBJ2-7; TRBD2 agrees at 11 bases. The V segment lost 0 bases and the J segment 2 bases; nucleotides outside the gene matches: 3. This CDR3 has 16 residues. Germline V lookup: CDR1 LGHNA, CDR2 YSLEER. The DNA for the CDR3 is TGCGCCAGCAGCCAAGATCTACTAGCGGGGGCCTACGAGCAGTACTTC. Protein sequence: CASSQDLLAGAYEQYF.

This rearrangement joins TRBV13 to TRBJ2-2, with 7 bases fitting TRBD2. V shed 3 bases and J 0 bases; nucleotides not matched to a gene: 7. The CDR3 runs 17 residues. Germline CDR1 PRHDT, CDR2 FYEKMQ (reference sequence). The CDR3 loop reads CASSFSILAANTGELFF. In nucleotides, the CDR3 is TGTGCCAGCAGCTTTTCTATCCTAGCGGCGAACACCGGGGAGCTGTTTTTT.

This chain connects TRBV29-1 to TRBJ1-1, with 8 bases fitting TRBD1. The CDR3 has 13 residues. Germline V gene sequence: CDR1 SQVTM, CDR2 ANQGSEA. V lost 5 bases to trimming and J lost 8 bases; unmatched junction nucleotides: 10. CDR3 coding DNA: TGCAGCGTTTCTCCCGGGACAGGTGCCGAAGCTTTCTTT. Its protein product is CSVSPGTGAEAFF.

J is TRBJ1-1 and V is TRBV19; D gene ambiguous. The V gene lost 6 bases and the J gene lost 6 bases, with 23 bases spanning the gap. The germline V gene has CDR1 LNHDA and CDR2 SQIVND (reference sequence). CDR3 length: 16 residues. The CDR3 nucleotides read TGTGCCAGTAGGGCAGGTCGAATGGGTGGGCGAGCTGAAGCTTTCTTT. This sequence encodes CASRAGRMGGRAEAFF.

The J gene is TRBJ2-7, the V gene TRBV11-2, with a possible D match to TRBD2 (6 bases). Germline loops: CDR1 SGHAT, CDR2 FQNNGV. The V end lost 5 bases, the J end lost 3 bases, and 20 bases lay between the germline ends. There are 16 residues in the CDR3. As DNA, the CDR3 is TGTGCCAGCAGCCCCCAAGCGGGCGCCCACTACTACGAGCAGTACTTC. As protein: CASSPQAGAHYYEQYF.

The chain is built from TRBV9 and TRBJ1-2; TRBD1 aligns across 9 bases. V lost 4 bases to trimming and J lost 3 bases; unmatched junction nucleotides: 10. Germline V gives CDR1 SGDLS, CDR2 YYNGEE. This CDR3 spans 16 amino acids. The CDR3 nucleotides are TGTGCCAGCAGCCCACCAGTGACAGGGGGTTACTATGGCTACACCTTC. Residues: CASSPPVTGGYYGYTF.

For this clone: Other nucleotide sequences in the sample specify the same CDR3. The chain links TRBV18 to TRBJ2-5, with a weak D call TRBD1 (5 bases). The CDR3 totals 13 residues. With 3 bases removed from V and 7 bases from J, the gap between germline ends came to 12 bases. Looked up from germline, CDR1 is KGHSH and CDR2 is LQKENI. The DNA of the CDR3 is TGTGCCAGCTCACCCCAGGGAATGGTGACCCAGTACTTC. Its protein is CASSPQGMVTQYF.

The chain combines TRBV5-4 with TRBJ2-4, with TRBD2 as a possible D gene (6 bases). This CDR3 contains 15 residues. V was shortened by 2 bases and J by 9 bases, with 18 bases between the two germline ends. Germline values: CDR1 SGHNT, CDR2 YYREEE (reference sequence). The CDR3 protein is CASSFPQEPAGIQYF. CDR3 nucleotides: TGTGCCAGCAGCTTTCCCCAAGAGCCAGCGGGCATTCAGTACTTC.

The chain employs TRBV6-2 or TRBV6-3 and TRBJ2-7; weak D call: TRBD2 (5 bases). CDR1 and CDR2 (germline): MNHEY, SVGEGT. V shed 0 bases and J shed 6 bases, with 12 bases lying between them. This CDR3 contains 14 residues. The CDR3 nucleotides read TGTGCCAGCAGTTACTCCCCGGGGTGGCCCGAGCAGTACGTC. Translating it yields CASSYSPGWPEQYV.

The chain combines TRBV5-4 with TRBJ2-1; D is unresolved. Trimming stripped 5 bases from V and 8 bases from J, with 11 bases between. This CDR3 region has 12 residues. The germline CDR1 and CDR2 sequences are SGHNT and YYREEE (reference sequence). The CDR3 DNA follows: TGTGCCAGCAGGGGTGTGGCGGATGAGCAGTTCTTC. This translates into CASRGVADEQFF. The whole variable domain, remainder taken from reference TRBV5-4 and TRBJ2-1, is ETGVTQSPTHLIKTRGQQVTLRCSSQSGHNTVSWYQQALGQGPQFIFQYYREEENGRGNFPPRFSGLQFPNYSSELNVNALELDDSALYLCASRGVADEQFFGPGTRLTVL.

This clone came up a few times. The V gene is TRBV7-6, the J gene TRBJ1-6, with TRBD1 matching 9 bases. This CDR3 contains 15 residues. Germline-derived CDR1 and CDR2 are SGHVS and FNYEAQ. The trim removed 1 base at V and 10 bases at J, leaving 5 bases unmatched. The CDR3 sequence: CASSLEDRGESPLHF. CDR3 bases: TGTGCCAGCAGCTTAGAGGACAGGGGCGAATCACCCCTCCACTTT.

The chain has TRBV4-3 and TRBJ2-7; maybe TRBD2 (6 bases). Trimming removed 4 bases from V and 6 bases from J, with 16 bases in between. The V gene's germline CDR1 is LGHNA and CDR2 YSLEER. The CDR3 spans 14 residues. The CDR3 coding sequence is TGCGCCAGCAGCCGTGGGGACTTCGGTACCGAGCAGTACTTC. Its translation is CASSRGDFGTEQYF.

The rearrangement links TRBV5-6 to TRBJ2-5; TRBD1 might be the D (6 bases). V lost 0 bases and J 1 base, leaving 10 bases between the germline ends. The CDR3 is 15 amino acids. Germline values: CDR1 SGHDT, CDR2 YYEEEE. CDR3 coding DNA: TGTGCCAGCAGCTTGGGACAGGCCTCCCAAGAGACCCAGTACTTC. Translation: CASSLGQASQETQYF.

This chain links TRBV7-2 with TRBJ2-7; D not certain. The V and J ends lost 1 base and 1 base respectively, with 8 bases between them. Germline CDR1 SGHTA, CDR2 FQGNSA. The CDR3 length is 14 residues. The CDR3 sequence is CASSLDPYSYEQYV. CDR3 DNA: TGTGCCAGCAGCTTAGATCCCTATTCCTACGAGCAGTACGTC.

This clone has a single count. The chain has TRBV7-9 and TRBJ1-1; weak D call: TRBD1 (5 bases). This CDR3 contains 15 residues. Germline CDR1 reads SEHNR; CDR2 reads FQNEAQ (reference sequence). Trimming left V 5 bases short and J 2 bases short, with 15 bases between. The CDR3 DNA reads TGTGCCAGCAGCCCCCCTTGGACAACTAACACTGAAGCTTTCTTT. Protein sequence: CASSPPWTTNTEAFF.

This clone was counted once. The genes are TRBV18 and TRBJ1-6; 9 bases are a match to TRBD1. The CDR3 is made up of 18 amino acids. Per the germline V gene, CDR1 is KGHSH and CDR2 is LQKENI. The junction had 7 bases not matched to a gene; V was cut back by 4 bases and J by 0 bases. In nucleotides, the CDR3 is TGTGCCAGCTCACGAACAGGGGGCAGGTACTCCTATAATTCACCCCTCCACTTT. Its protein product is CASSRTGGRYSYNSPLHF.

The rearrangement uses TRBV2 and TRBJ2-5; 8 bases align to TRBD2. Germline CDR1 reads SNHLY; CDR2 reads FYNNEI. The CDR3 has 14 residues. After removal of 5 bases from V and 5 bases from J, the junction contained 7 bases not matched to a gene. CDR3 DNA: TGTGCCAGCAGTTCGACTAGCGCGGGCGAGACCCAGTACTTC. Translating gives CASSSTSAGETQYF.

This clone is a singleton in its sample. Other DNA sequences in this specimen translate into the identical CDR3. V is TRBV5-1 and J is TRBJ2-3; the match to TRBD2 covers 8 bases. The CDR3 consists of 14 residues. Germline V lookup: CDR1 SGHRS, CDR2 YFSETQ. Unmatched junction bases numbered 2, after V lost 0 bases and J lost 5 bases. The CDR3 loop is CASSLGLAGDTQYF. DNA of the CDR3: TGCGCCAGCAGCTTGGGGCTAGCGGGAGATACGCAGTATTTT.

The chain joins TRBV4-3 to TRBJ1-1; D perhaps matches TRBD1 (5 bases). V was shortened by 3 bases and J by 3 bases, with 14 bases between the two germline ends. CDR3 length equals 15 residues. CDR1 is LGHNA, CDR2 YSLEER, per germline. Here the CDR3 reads CASSHTLSGDTEAFF. The CDR3, as DNA: TGCGCCAGCAGCCATACTTTATCGGGGGACACTGAAGCTTTCTTT.

The chain carries TRBV9 and TRBJ2-6; 7 bases agree with TRBD1. This CDR3 spans 20 amino acids. The V gene end was trimmed by 2 bases and the J gene end by 0 bases; junction bases not matched to a gene: 14. Germline-derived CDR1 and CDR2 are SGDLS and YYNGEE. For the CDR3, the DNA is TGTGCCAGCAGCGTCGGGATTCTCGACAGGGCGGGCTCTGGGGCCAACGTCCTGACTTTC. Protein: CASSVGILDRAGSGANVLTF.